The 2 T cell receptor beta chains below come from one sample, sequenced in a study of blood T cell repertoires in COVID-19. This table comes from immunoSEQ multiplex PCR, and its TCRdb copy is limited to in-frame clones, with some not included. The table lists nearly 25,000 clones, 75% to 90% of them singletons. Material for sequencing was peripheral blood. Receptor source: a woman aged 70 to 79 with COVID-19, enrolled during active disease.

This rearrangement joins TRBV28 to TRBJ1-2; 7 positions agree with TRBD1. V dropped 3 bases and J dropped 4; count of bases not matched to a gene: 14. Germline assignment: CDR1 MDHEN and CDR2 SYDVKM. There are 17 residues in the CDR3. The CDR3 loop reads CASSLATGLIGSYGYTF. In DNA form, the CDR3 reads TGTGCCAGCAGTTTGGCGACAGGGCTAATCGGTTCCTATGGCTACACCTTC.

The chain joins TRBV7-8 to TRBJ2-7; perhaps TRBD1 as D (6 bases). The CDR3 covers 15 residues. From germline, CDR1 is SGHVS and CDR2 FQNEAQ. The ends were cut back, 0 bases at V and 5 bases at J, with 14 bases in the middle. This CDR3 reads CASSLAGARQNEQYF. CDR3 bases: TGTGCCAGCAGCTTAGCGGGGGCTCGACAGAACGAGCAGTACTTC.